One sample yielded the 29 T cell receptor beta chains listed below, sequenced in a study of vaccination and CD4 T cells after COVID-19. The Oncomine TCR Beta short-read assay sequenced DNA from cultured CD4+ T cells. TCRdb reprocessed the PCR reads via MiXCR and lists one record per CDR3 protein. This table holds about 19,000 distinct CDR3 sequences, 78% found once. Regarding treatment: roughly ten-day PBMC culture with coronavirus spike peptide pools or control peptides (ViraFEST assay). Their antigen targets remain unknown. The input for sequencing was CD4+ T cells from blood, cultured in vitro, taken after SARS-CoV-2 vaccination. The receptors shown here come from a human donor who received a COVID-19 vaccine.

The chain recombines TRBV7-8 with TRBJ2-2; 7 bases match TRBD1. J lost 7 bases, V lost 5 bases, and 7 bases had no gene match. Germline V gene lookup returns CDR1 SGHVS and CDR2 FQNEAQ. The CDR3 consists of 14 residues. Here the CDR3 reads CASSQGVGGGELFF. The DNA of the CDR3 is TGTGCCAGCAGCCAGGGGGTAGGGGGCGGGGAGCTGTTTTTT.

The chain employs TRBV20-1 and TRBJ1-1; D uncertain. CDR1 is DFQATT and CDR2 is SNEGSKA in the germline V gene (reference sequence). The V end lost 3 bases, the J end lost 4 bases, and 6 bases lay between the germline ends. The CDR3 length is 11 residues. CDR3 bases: TGCAGTGCTAGTATGCGCACTGAAGCTTTCTTT. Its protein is CSASMRTEAFF.

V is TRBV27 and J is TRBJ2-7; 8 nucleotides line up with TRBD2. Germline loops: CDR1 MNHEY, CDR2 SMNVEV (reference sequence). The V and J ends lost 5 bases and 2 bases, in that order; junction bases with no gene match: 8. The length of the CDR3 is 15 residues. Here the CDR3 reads CASSPRSGGTYEQYF. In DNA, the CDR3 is TGTGCCAGCAGTCCCCGAAGCGGGGGCACCTACGAGCAGTACTTC.

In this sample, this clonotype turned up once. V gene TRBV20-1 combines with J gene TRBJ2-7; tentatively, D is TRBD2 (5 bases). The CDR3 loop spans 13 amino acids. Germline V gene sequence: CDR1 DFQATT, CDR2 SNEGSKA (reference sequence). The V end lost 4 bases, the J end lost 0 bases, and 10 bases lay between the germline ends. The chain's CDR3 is CSAKAESSYEQYF. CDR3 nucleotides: TGCAGTGCTAAAGCGGAAAGCTCCTACGAGCAGTACTTC.

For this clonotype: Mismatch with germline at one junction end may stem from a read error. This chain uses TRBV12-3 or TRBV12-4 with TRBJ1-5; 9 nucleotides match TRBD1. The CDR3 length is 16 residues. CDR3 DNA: TGTGCCAGCAGTGGACCGGGACAGGGTTACAATCAGTCCCAGCATTTT. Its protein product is CASSGPGQGYNQSQHF.

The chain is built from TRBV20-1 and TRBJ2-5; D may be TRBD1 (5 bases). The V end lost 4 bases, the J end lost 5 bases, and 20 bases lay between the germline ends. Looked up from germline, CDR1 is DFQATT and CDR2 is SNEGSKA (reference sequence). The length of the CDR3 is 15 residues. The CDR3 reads CSAKGFRGIAETQYF. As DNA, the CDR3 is TGCAGTGCTAAGGGTTTTAGGGGTATTGCGGAGACCCAGTACTTC.

The CDR3 spells CASRDREDYGYTF. In nucleotides, the CDR3 is TGTGCCAGCCGCGACAGGGAAGACTATGGCTACACCTTC. V usage is TRBV7-8 and J usage is TRBJ1-2; 7 bases are shared with TRBD1. The CDR3 sequence is 13 residues long. With V trimmed by 8 bases and J by 3 bases, 6 bases remained unmatched. Germline lookup yields CDR1 SGHVS and CDR2 FQNEAQ.

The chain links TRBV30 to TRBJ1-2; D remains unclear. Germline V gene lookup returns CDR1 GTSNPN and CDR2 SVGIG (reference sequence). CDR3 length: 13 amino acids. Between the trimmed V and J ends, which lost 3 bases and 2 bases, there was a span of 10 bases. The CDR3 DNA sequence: TGTGCCTGGAGAATAGGATTCAACTATGGCTACACCTTC. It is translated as CAWRIGFNYGYTF.

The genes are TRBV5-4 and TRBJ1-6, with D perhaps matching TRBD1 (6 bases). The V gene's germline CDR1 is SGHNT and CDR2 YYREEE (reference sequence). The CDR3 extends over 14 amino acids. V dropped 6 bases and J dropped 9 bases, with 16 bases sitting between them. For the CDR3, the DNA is TGTGCCAGCAACATACAGGGTACTAGTTCACCCCTCCACTTT. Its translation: CASNIQGTSSPLHF.

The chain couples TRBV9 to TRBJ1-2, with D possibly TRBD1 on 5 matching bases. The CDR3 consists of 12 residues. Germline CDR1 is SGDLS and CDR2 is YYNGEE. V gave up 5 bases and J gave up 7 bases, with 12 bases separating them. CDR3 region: CASSPGSAGYTF. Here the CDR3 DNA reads TGTGCCAGCAGTCCAGGGTCGGCTGGCTACACCTTC.

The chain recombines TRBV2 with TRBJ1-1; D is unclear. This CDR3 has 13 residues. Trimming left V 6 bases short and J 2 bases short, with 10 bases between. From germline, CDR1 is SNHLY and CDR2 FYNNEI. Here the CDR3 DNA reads TGTGCCAGCAGAGTGGACGGAAACACTGAAGCTTTCTTT. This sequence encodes CASRVDGNTEAFF.

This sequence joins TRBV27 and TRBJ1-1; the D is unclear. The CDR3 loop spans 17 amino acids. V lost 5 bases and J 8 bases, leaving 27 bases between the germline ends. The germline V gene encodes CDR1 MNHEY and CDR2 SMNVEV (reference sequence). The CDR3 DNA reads TGTGCCAGCAGTCACCTAGGATTACGGGGAGCCACCGCGGAAGCTTTCTTT. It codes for CASSHLGLRGATAEAFF.

The CDR3, as DNA: TGTGCCATCAGTGAGGCAGTGAACACTGAAGCTTTCTTT. This sequence encodes CAISEAVNTEAFF. The chain is built from TRBV10-3 and TRBJ1-1; the D is unclear. Germline V gene data show CDR1 as ENHRY and CDR2 as SYGVKD. V lost 2 bases and J 0 bases, leaving 4 bases between the germline ends. The CDR3 contains 13 residues.

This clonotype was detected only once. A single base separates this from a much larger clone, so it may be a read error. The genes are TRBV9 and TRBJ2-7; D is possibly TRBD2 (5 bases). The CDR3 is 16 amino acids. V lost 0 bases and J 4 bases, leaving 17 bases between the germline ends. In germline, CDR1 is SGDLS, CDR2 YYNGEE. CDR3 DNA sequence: TGTGCCAGCAGCGTAGGAGGGTGTGGAAGCATGTACGAGCAGTACTTC. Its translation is CASSVGGCGSMYEQYF.

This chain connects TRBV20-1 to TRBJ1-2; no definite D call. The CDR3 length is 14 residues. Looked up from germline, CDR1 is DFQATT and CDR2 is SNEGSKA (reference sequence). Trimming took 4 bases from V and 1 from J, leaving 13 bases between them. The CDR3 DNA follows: TGCAGTGCTAAGCATTGGAGACATAACTATGGCTACACCTTC. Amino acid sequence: CSAKHWRHNYGYTF.

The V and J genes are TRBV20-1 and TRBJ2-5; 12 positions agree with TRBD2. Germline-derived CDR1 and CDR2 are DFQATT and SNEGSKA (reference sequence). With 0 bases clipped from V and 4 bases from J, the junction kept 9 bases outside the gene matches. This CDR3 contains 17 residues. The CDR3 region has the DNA TGCAGTGCTAGAGATCTAGCGGGGGGGCTTAGAATAGAGACCCAGTACTTC. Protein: CSARDLAGGLRIETQYF.

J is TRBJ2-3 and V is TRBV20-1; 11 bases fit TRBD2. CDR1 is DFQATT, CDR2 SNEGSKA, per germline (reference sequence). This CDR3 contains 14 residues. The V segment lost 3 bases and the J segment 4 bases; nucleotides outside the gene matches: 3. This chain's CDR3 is CSASASGGPDTQYF. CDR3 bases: TGCAGTGCTAGTGCTAGCGGGGGGCCAGATACGCAGTATTTT.

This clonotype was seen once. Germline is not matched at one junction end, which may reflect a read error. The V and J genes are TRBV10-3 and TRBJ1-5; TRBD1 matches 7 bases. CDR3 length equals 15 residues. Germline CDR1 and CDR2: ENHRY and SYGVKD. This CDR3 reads CASSETDRVNQPQHF. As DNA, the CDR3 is TGTGCCAGCAGTGAAACCGACAGGGTCAATCAGCCCCAGCATTTT.

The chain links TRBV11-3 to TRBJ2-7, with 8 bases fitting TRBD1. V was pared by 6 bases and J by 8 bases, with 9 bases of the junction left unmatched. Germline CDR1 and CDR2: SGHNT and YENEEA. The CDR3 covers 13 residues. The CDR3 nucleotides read TGTGCCAGCAGTCAGGACAGGGAGGACCAGCAGTACTTC. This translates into CASSQDREDQQYF.

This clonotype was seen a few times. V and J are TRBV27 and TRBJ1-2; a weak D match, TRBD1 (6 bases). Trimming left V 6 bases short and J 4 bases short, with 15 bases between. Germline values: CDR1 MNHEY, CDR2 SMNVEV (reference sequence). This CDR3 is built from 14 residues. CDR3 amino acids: CASRPKGGLYGYTF. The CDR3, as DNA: TGTGCCAGCAGGCCAAAGGGGGGACTCTATGGCTACACCTTC.

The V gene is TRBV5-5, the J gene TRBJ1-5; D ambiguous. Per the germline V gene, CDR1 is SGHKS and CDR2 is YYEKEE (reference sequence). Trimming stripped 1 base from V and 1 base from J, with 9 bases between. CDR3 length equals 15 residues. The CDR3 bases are TGTGCCAGCAGCTTGAATCCGGACAGCAATCAGCCCCAGCATTTT. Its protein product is CASSLNPDSNQPQHF.

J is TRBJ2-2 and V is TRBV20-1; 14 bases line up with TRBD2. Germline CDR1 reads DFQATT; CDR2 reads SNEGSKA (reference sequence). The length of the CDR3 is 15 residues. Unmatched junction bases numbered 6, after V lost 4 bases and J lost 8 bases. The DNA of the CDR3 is TGCAGTGCTACAGGACTAGCGGGGGGAGGAGGGGAGCTGTTTTTT. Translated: CSATGLAGGGGELFF.

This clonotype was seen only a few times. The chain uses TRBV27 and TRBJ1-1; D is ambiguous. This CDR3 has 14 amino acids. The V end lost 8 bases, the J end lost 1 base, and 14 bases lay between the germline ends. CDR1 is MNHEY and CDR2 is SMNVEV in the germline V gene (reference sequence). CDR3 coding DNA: TGTGCCAGCCGCCCGACCCGGGGGAACACTGAAGCTTTCTTT. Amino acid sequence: CASRPTRGNTEAFF.

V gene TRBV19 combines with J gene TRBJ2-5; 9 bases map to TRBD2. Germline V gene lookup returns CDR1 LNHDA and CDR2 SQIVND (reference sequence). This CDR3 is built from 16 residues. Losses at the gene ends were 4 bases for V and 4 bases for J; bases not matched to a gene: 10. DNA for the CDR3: TGTGCCAGTAGTACATTAGCGGGGGAGATCGGAGAGACCCAGTACTTC. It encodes CASSTLAGEIGETQYF.

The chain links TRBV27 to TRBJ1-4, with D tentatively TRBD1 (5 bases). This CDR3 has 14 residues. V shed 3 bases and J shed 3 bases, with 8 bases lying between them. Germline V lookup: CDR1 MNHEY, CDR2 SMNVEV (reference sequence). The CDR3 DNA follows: TGTGCCAGCAGTTTTGACAGATCTAATGAAAAACTGTTTTTT. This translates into CASSFDRSNEKLFF. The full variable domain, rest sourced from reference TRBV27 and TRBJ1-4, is EAQVTQNPRYLITVTGKKLTVTCSQNMNHEYMSWYRQDPGLGLRQIYYSMNVEVTDKGDVPEGYKVSRKEKRNFPLILESPSPNQTSLYFCASSFDRSNEKLFFGSGTQLSVL.

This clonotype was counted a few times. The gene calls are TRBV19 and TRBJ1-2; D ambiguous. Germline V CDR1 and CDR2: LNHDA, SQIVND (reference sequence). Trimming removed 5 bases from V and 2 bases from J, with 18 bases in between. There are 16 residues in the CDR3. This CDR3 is CASSLLAEGLNYGYTF. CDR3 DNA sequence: TGTGCCAGTAGTCTTCTAGCCGAGGGCCTCAACTATGGCTACACCTTC. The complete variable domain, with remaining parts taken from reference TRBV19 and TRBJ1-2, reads DGGITQSPKYLFRKEGQNVTLSCEQNLNHDAMYWYRQDPGQGLRLIYYSQIVNDFQKGDIAEGYSVSREKKESFPLTVTSAQKNPTAFYLCASSLLAEGLNYGYTFGSGTRLTVV.

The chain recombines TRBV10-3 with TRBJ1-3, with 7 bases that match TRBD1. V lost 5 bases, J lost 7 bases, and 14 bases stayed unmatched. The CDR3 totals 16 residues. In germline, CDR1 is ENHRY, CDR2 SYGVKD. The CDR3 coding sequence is TGTGCCATCAGTTCTTCCGGGACAGCGATGGGTAACACCATATATTTT. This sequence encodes CAISSSGTAMGNTIYF.

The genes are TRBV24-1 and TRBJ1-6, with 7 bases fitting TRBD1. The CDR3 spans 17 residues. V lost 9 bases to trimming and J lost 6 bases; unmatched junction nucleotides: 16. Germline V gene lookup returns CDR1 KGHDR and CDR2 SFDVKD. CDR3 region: CATHVSDRARTNSPLHF. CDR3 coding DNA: TGTGCCACCCATGTAAGCGACAGGGCGCGTACTAATTCACCCCTCCACTTT.

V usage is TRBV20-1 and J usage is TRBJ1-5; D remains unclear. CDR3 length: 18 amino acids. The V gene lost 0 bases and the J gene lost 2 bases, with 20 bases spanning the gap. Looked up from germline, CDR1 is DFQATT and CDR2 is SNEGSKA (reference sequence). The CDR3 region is CSARDRGDRPAGNQPQHF. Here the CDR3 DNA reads TGCAGTGCTAGAGATCGGGGTGATAGGCCCGCGGGCAATCAGCCCCAGCATTTT.